This is a list of T cell receptor beta chains from one sample in a study of OX40 agonist ivuxolimab in advanced cancers. TCRdb's table, derived via immunoSEQ multiplex PCR, lists solely in-frame clones and lacks some. The table shows some 60,000 clones, with 91% occurring only once. The input for sequencing was CD4+ or CD8+ T cells sorted from blood, taken in a trial of the OX40 agonist ivuxolimab. These receptors were taken from an adult with an advanced solid tumor such as melanoma, head and neck, liver or kidney cancer. Each CDR3 is given without its conserved first and last residue. Fields, in order: clone size, V gene, J gene, CDR3 protein. Part of the rows lack a size; the others show once, few, many or a class for expanded clones.

>.|TRBV4-2|TRBJ2-5
ASSQAGTFAGETQY
>.|TRBV5-4|TRBJ2-5
ASSLLAGGGETQY
>.|TRBV6-5|TRBJ2-5
ASSYSGQQETQY
>.|TRBV5-1|TRBJ2-2
ASSLGQGDTGELF
>.|TRBV19|TRBJ1-1
ASSIDGRANTEAF
>once|TRBV28|TRBJ2-3
ASSSWTGPSADTQY
>.|TRBV28|TRBJ2-5
ASSPGGLRGETQY
>.|TRBV5-5|TRBJ2-5
ASSPRPRVPPQETQY
>once|TRBV11-2|TRBJ2-2
ASTLLVTGELF
>.|TRBV7-8|TRBJ2-1
ASSLGGRAHNEQF
>.|TRBV6-6|TRBJ1-1
ASSSPLDNLNTEAF